The 31 T cell receptor beta chains given below trace back to one sample, sequenced in a study of cytomegalovirus exposure and HLA in healthy donors. PCR was performed using 60 Vbeta and 13 Jbeta primers. The protocol was immunoSEQ multiplex PCR, while the TCRdb copy is restricted to in-frame clones and leaves out a portion. The data contain approximately 120,000 clones, approximately 80% of them singletons. The sample consisted of PBMCs. Receptors originate from a woman in her 30s in good health and CMV-seronegative.

The chain uses TRBV27 and TRBJ1-5, with D tentatively TRBD1 (6 bases). CDR1 MNHEY and CDR2 SMNVEV come from the germline V gene (reference sequence). The V end lost 2 bases, the J end lost 10 bases, and 15 bases lay between the germline ends. This CDR3 is 14 amino acids long. The CDR3 DNA is TGTGCCAGCAGTTTAACCAGGGGCACTGGACCCCAGCATTTT. Translation gives CASSLTRGTGPQHF.

V gene TRBV27 combines with J gene TRBJ2-3, with 7 bases matching TRBD1. The ends lost 6 bases at V and 0 bases at J; junction bases unmatched: 9. The CDR3 is made up of 16 amino acids. The germline V gene encodes CDR1 MNHEY and CDR2 SMNVEV (reference sequence). This CDR3 is CASRRSQGRSTDTQYF. Here the CDR3 DNA reads TGTGCCAGCAGACGCTCACAGGGGCGTAGCACAGATACGCAGTATTTT.

The table lists this clone with a few counts. The chain employs TRBV30 and TRBJ1-2, with 8 bases that match TRBD1. Germline assignment: CDR1 GTSNPN and CDR2 SVGIG (reference sequence). V lost 7 bases to trimming and J lost 6 bases; unmatched junction nucleotides: 10. CDR3 size: 13 residues. This CDR3 is CASPGGYHDGYTF. CDR3 in DNA: TGTGCCTCCCCAGGGGGCTATCATGATGGCTACACCTTC.

The chain uses TRBV28 and TRBJ2-7, with D possibly being TRBD2 (6 bases). Germline CDR1 reads MDHEN; CDR2 reads SYDVKM. CDR3 length equals 15 residues. V shed 7 bases and J shed 1 base, with 17 bases lying between them. The CDR3 loop is CASNTFSGGSYEQYF. In DNA, the CDR3 is TGTGCCAGCAACACCTTTAGCGGCGGATCCTACGAGCAGTACTTC.

J is TRBJ2-7 and V is TRBV5-5; 8 nucleotides match TRBD2. The CDR3 is 15 amino acids. Germline V gives CDR1 SGHKS, CDR2 YYEKEE (reference sequence). J lost 2 bases, V lost 3 bases, and 7 bases had no gene match. The CDR3 coding sequence is TGTGCCAGCAGCTCTACTAGCGGACCTACCTACGAGCAGTACTTC. Translating gives CASSSTSGPTYEQYF.

This clone was detected once. In DNA form, the CDR3 reads TGTGCCAGCAGCTTAGTTCCTAGCGGAGGCACAGATACGCAGTATTTT. It encodes CASSLVPSGGTDTQYF. The chain links TRBV7-8 to TRBJ2-3, with 7 bases matching TRBD2. The ends lost 1 base at V and 1 base at J; junction bases unmatched: 5. The germline CDR1 and CDR2 sequences are SGHVS and FQNEAQ. This CDR3 has 16 amino acids.

The chain carries TRBV6-1 and TRBJ2-1; perhaps TRBD2 as D (6 bases). This CDR3 is 13 amino acids long. V lost 7 bases to trimming and J lost 12 bases, with 19 bases between them. Germline assignment: CDR1 MNHNS and CDR2 SASEGT. CDR3 residues: CASTDSFRDLQFF. For the CDR3, the DNA is TGTGCCAGCACTGACAGCTTCCGGGACTTGCAGTTCTTC.

This chain uses TRBV29-1 with TRBJ1-1; D is unclear. This CDR3 has 13 residues. Germline V gene data show CDR1 as SQVTM and CDR2 as ANQGSEA. V was clipped by 7 bases and J by 6 bases, with 18 bases between them. The CDR3 sequence is CSGQRAGSAEAFF. The CDR3 DNA reads TGCAGCGGCCAAAGGGCGGGGTCGGCTGAAGCTTTCTTT. Full variable domain (rest looked up from reference TRBV29-1 and TRBJ1-1): SAVISQKPSRDICQRGTSLTIQCQVDSQVTMMFWYRQQPGQSLTLIATANQGSEATYESGFVIDKFPISRPNLTFSTLTVSNMSPEDSSIYLCSGQRAGSAEAFFGQGTRLTVV.

The chain employs TRBV7-3 and TRBJ2-3; 13 bases map to TRBD2. This CDR3 contains 16 residues. The ends lost 5 bases at V and 6 bases at J; junction bases unmatched: 8. From germline, CDR1 is SGHTA and CDR2 FQGTGA. CDR3 region: CASSRTSGRALDTQYF. The CDR3 region has the DNA TGTGCCAGCAGCCGTACTAGCGGGAGGGCCTTGGATACGCAGTATTTT.

The rearrangement joins TRBV19 to TRBJ1-4; D possibly corresponds to TRBD1 (6 bases). The CDR3 has 17 amino acids. Germline CDR1 and CDR2: LNHDA and SQIVND (reference sequence). The germline V and J ends were trimmed by 7 bases and 2 bases, with 20 bases remaining between them. The CDR3 DNA follows: TGTGCCAGTACTTTTCGGGGCAGGGGAGCGACTAATGAAAAACTGTTTTTT. Encoded protein: CASTFRGRGATNEKLFF.

The J gene is TRBJ2-6, the V gene TRBV14; 9 positions match TRBD2. The CDR3 has 18 residues. Germline V lookup: CDR1 SGHDN, CDR2 FVKESK. Trimming at V came to 1 base and at J to 2 bases, leaving 6 bases not matched to a gene. CDR3 region: CASSQAGGRAPGANVLTF. For the CDR3, the DNA is TGTGCCAGCAGCCAAGCGGGCGGGAGGGCCCCTGGGGCCAACGTCCTGACTTTC.

V and J are TRBV5-1 and TRBJ2-1; tentatively, D is TRBD1 (5 bases). The V end was cut by 0 bases, the J end by 6 bases, with 13 bases between. The CDR3 consists of 15 residues. Per germline, CDR1 SGHRS and CDR2 YFSETQ. Here the CDR3 reads CASSLGGTTGNEQFF. For the CDR3, the DNA is TGCGCCAGCAGCTTGGGCGGAACCACAGGCAATGAGCAGTTCTTC.

The chain links TRBV2 to TRBJ2-2; TRBD2 aligns across 9 bases. The CDR3 totals 17 residues. Unmatched junction bases numbered 14, after V lost 9 bases and J lost 3 bases. Germline loops: CDR1 SNHLY, CDR2 FYNNEI. Here the CDR3 DNA reads TGTGCCAGGGACGTGGGTTTCGGCGGGAGGGACACCGGGGAGCTGTTTTTT. Translated: CARDVGFGGRDTGELFF. The entire variable domain, with the rest obtained from reference TRBV2 and TRBJ2-2, is as follows: EPEVTQTPSHQVTQMGQEVILRCVPISNHLYFYWYRQILGQKVEFLVSFYNNEISEKSEIFDDQFSVERPDGSNFTLKIRSTKLEDSAMYFCARDVGFGGRDTGELFFGEGSRLTVL.

The DNA for the CDR3 is TGTGCCAGCTCACCAACAAGAGGTACCTTTAGCACAGATACGCAGTATTTT. Translation: CASSPTRGTFSTDTQYF. This chain connects TRBV18 to TRBJ2-3, with no clear D. The V gene's germline CDR1 is KGHSH and CDR2 LQKENI. V shed 2 bases and J shed 0 bases, with 15 bases lying between them. The CDR3 runs to 17 residues.

The V and J genes are TRBV27 and TRBJ2-7, with 8 bases aligning to TRBD2. Per germline, CDR1 MNHEY and CDR2 SMNVEV (reference sequence). The CDR3 runs to 16 residues. Trimming cost V 5 bases and J 7 bases; bases outside gene matches: 16. CDR3 region: CASSPSGLAGLSEQYF. The CDR3 region has the DNA TGTGCCAGCAGTCCGAGTGGGCTAGCGGGCCTTTCGGAGCAGTACTTC.

The chain combines TRBV4-2 with TRBJ1-3; D is ambiguous. Germline V gene data show CDR1 as LGHNA and CDR2 as YNFKEQ. The CDR3 loop spans 19 amino acids. Trimming took off 1 base at V and 1 base at J, with 20 bases between the two ends. The CDR3 sequence: CASSQAPVPLYTSGNTIYF. The CDR3 DNA reads TGTGCCAGCAGCCAAGCCCCGGTCCCTTTGTATACGTCTGGAAACACCATATATTTT.

The genes are TRBV25-1 and TRBJ2-1; possibly TRBD2 for D (5 bases). The V and J ends lost 4 bases and 6 bases respectively, with 13 bases between them. Germline V gene sequence: CDR1 MGHDK, CDR2 SYGVNS. The CDR3 is made up of 14 amino acids. The CDR3 is CASSGWESSNEQFF. CDR3 sequence (DNA): TGTGCCAGCAGTGGGTGGGAGAGCAGCAATGAGCAGTTCTTC.

The chain links TRBV21-1 to TRBJ1-1; TRBD1, the D gene given by the table, was not confirmed from the DNA. TRBV21-1 is noted as a pseudogene. The CDR3 length is 17 residues. CDR3 bases: TGTGCCAGCAGCCCCCTCCGGGACAGGGAACCTAACACTGAAGCTTTCTTT. Translating gives CASSPLRDREPNTEAFF.

The chain employs TRBV7-3 and TRBJ1-2, with a tentative D call TRBD1 (6 bases). CDR1 is SGHTA and CDR2 is FQGTGA in the germline V gene. The CDR3 loop spans 16 amino acids. Between the trimmed V and J ends, which lost 5 bases and 4 bases, there was a span of 20 bases. The CDR3 loop is CASSPYSGGATYGYTF. The CDR3 DNA reads TGTGCCAGCAGCCCGTACTCCGGGGGGGCAACCTATGGCTACACCTTC. The variable domain in full, completed from reference TRBV7-3 and TRBJ1-2, reads GAGVSQTPSNKVTEKGKYVELRCDPISGHTALYWYRQSLGQGPEFLIYFQGTGAADDSGLPNDRFFAVRPEGSVSTLKIQRTERGDSAVYLCASSPYSGGATYGYTFGSGTRLTVV.

V usage is TRBV28 and J usage is TRBJ2-7; no clear D. Germline V gene lookup returns CDR1 MDHEN and CDR2 SYDVKM. With 3 bases removed from V and 6 bases from J, the gap between germline ends came to 12 bases. This CDR3 contains 13 residues. DNA of the CDR3: TGTGCCAGCAGTTTGAGCGACTTCTCCGAGCAGTACTTC. It specifies CASSLSDFSEQYF.

As DNA, the CDR3 is TGTGCCAGCAGTTTATCGGGGGACAGGTCTTCCTACGAGCAGTACTTC. This sequence encodes CASSLSGDRSSYEQYF. V gene TRBV27 combines with J gene TRBJ2-7; 8 nucleotides agree with TRBD1. The CDR3 has 16 residues. Germline V gives CDR1 MNHEY, CDR2 SMNVEV (reference sequence). V gave up 0 bases and J gave up 1 base; unmatched junction bases: 5.

The chain combines TRBV4-1 with TRBJ1-1; tentatively, D is TRBD1 (6 bases). The CDR3 loop spans 15 amino acids. V was clipped by 2 bases and J by 3 bases, with 13 bases between them. Germline V gene data show CDR1 as MGHRA and CDR2 as YSYEKL. The CDR3 DNA reads as TGCGCCAGCAGCCAATGGTACAGGGCTGACACTGAAGCTTTCTTT. As protein: CASSQWYRADTEAFF.

The CDR3 nucleotides are TGTGCCAGCAGCCTGGAGGGACAGTCTTTCGAAAAACTGTTTTTT. Translated: CASSLEGQSFEKLFF. This sequence joins TRBV5-5 and TRBJ1-4, with 7 positions matching TRBD1. From germline, CDR1 is SGHKS and CDR2 YYEKEE (reference sequence). The V and J ends lost 4 bases and 8 bases, in that order; junction bases with no gene match: 11. This CDR3 region has 15 residues.

The chain recombines TRBV28 with TRBJ2-5, with TRBD2 matching 7 bases. Trimming cost V 4 bases and J 5 bases; bases outside gene matches: 10. The CDR3 consists of 15 residues. Germline loops: CDR1 MDHEN, CDR2 SYDVKM. Written as DNA, the CDR3 is TGTGCCAGCAGTTCACCGGCTAAGGGAGGGGAGACCCAGTACTTC. It yields the protein CASSSPAKGGETQYF.

V gene TRBV10-3 combines with J gene TRBJ2-2, with 9 nucleotides matching TRBD2. The length of the CDR3 is 16 residues. Germline loops: CDR1 ENHRY, CDR2 SYGVKD. Germline trimming cut 8 bases from V and 2 bases from J; bases unmatched to any gene: 9. The CDR3 DNA sequence: TGTGCCATCGATAGCGCGGGAGGGCTAAACACCGGGGAGCTGTTTTTT. Protein: CAIDSAGGLNTGELFF.

V and J are TRBV6-1 and TRBJ1-3; 8 bases fit TRBD1. CDR1 and CDR2 from the germline V gene are MNHNS and SASEGT. The V gene end was trimmed by 5 bases and the J gene end by 4 bases; junction bases not matched to a gene: 4. The CDR3 runs 14 residues. CDR3 nucleotide sequence: TGTGCCAGCAGTTGGGCAGGGGGCGGAAACACCATATATTTT. Amino acid sequence: CASSWAGGGNTIYF.

The chain uses TRBV9 and TRBJ2-7, with 8 bases matching TRBD1. The CDR3 contains 15 residues. Germline CDR1 and CDR2: SGDLS and YYNGEE. The V and J ends lost 4 bases and 3 bases, in that order; junction bases with no gene match: 9. DNA for the CDR3: TGTGCCAGCAGCAGAACGACAGGGGCCCTCTACGAGCAGTACTTC. Its translation is CASSRTTGALYEQYF. Based on the CDR3 plus reference TRBV9 and TRBJ2-7, the full variable domain is DSGVTQTPKHLITATGQRVTLRCSPRSGDLSVYWYQQSLDQGLQFLIQYYNGEERAKGNILERFSAQQFPDLHSELNLSSLELGDSALYFCASSRTTGALYEQYFGPGTRLTVT.

This chain uses TRBV18 with TRBJ2-3; possible D gene TRBD1, 5 bases. V was cut by 4 bases and J by 0 bases, with 14 bases left in between. Germline CDR1 KGHSH, CDR2 LQKENI. The CDR3 runs to 16 residues. The CDR3 region is CASSRLTDTSTDTQYF. CDR3 coding DNA: TGTGCCAGCTCACGCTTGACAGACACTAGCACAGATACGCAGTATTTT.

In this sample, this clone turned up a few times. The V call is TRBV5-8, the J call TRBJ1-4; D unresolved. The CDR3 sequence is 15 residues long. The ends were cut back, 5 bases at V and 0 bases at J, with 11 bases in the middle. Germline-derived CDR1 and CDR2 are SGHTS and YDEGEE. Here the CDR3 DNA reads TGTGCCAGCAGTAATGGGCTCGCAACTAATGAAAAACTGTTTTTT. Residues: CASSNGLATNEKLFF.

The CDR3 loop reads CASSLGVAGANVLTF. In DNA, the CDR3 is TGTGCCAGCAGCCTAGGGGTTGCCGGGGCCAACGTCCTGACTTTC. This chain uses TRBV7-3 with TRBJ2-6; D possibly corresponds to TRBD1 (5 bases). Trimming took off 5 bases at V and 4 bases at J, with 12 bases between the two ends. The length of the CDR3 is 15 residues. Germline V lookup: CDR1 SGHTA, CDR2 FQGTGA.

The chain links TRBV11-2 to TRBJ2-3, with no clear D. The CDR3 is 16 amino acids. V shed 2 bases and J shed 2 bases, with 14 bases lying between them. Germline CDR1 is SGHAT and CDR2 is FQNNGV. CDR3 region: CASSLTAKKPTDTQYF. In DNA, the CDR3 is TGTGCCAGCAGCTTAACTGCGAAAAAACCCACAGATACGCAGTATTTT.